This TCR beta chain was observed in a study of control samples from healthy donors and cancer patients. Looked up from germline, CDR1 is LNHDA and CDR2 is SQIVND (reference sequence). V shed 6 bases and J shed 2 bases, with 20 bases lying between them. CDR3 length: 17 residues. Measured with immunoSEQ multiplex PCR; TCRdb has only the in-frame clones, and not every one. The data hold 130,000 or so clones, with roughly 91% observed a single time. V is TRBV19 and J is TRBJ1-5; D ambiguous. The specimen sequenced was PBMCs. This TCR derives from a man aged 45 to 65 with head and neck cancer. In DNA, the CDR3 is TGTGCCAGTAGGAAGGAGTCGGCTTCCTGGGGCAATCAGCCCCAGCATTTT. Translated: CASRKESASWGNQPQHF.